The source of this T cell receptor beta chain is a study of blood T cell repertoires in COVID-19. Study information: COVID-19 samples, acute and convalescent, were from the United States, Italy and Spain. Nucleic acid was either cDNA or gDNA, and it came from T cells, B-cell-depleted T cells, or PBMCs.

Germline values: CDR1 MNHEY, CDR2 SVGAGI. The CDR3 length is 16 residues. V was pared by 2 bases and J by 3 bases, with 5 bases of the junction left unmatched. Per the original methods: Reference gene primer amplification yielded estimated nucleated cell counts. Only in-frame clones appear in the TCRdb table, and some are missing; sequencing was by immunoSEQ multiplex PCR. The DNA gave D and trimming, while V, J and clone size come from that table. Here the sample spans approximately 280,000 clones, 70% to 90% being singletons. This TCR was sampled from a woman in her 70s with acute or convalescent COVID-19. Sequencing was performed on peripheral blood. The rearrangement joins TRBV6-5 to TRBJ2-3, with 10 bases aligning to TRBD1. For the CDR3, the DNA is TGTGCCAGCAGTTACGCACCGGGACAGGGGACAGATACGCAGTATTTT. It encodes CASSYAPGQGTDTQYF.